Each of the 30 T cell receptor beta chains below was sequenced from the same sample in a study of blood T cells in healthy people across ages. A second PCR, run for about 7 to 11 cycles, used a sample-barcoded 5' primer plus a J-beta primer mix. TCRdb reanalysed the 5' RACE reads using MiXCR and keeps one entry per CDR3 protein. There are about a million distinct CDR3 sequences in the sample; less than 45% occur only once, and about an eighth lies in the top ten. Source material: blood. The receptors stem from a man aged 18 to 30 in good health.

This clonotype has just a few counts. The chain recombines TRBV27 with TRBJ1-1; D unresolved. V gave up 0 bases and J gave up 6 bases, with 11 bases separating them. Germline CDR1 reads MNHEY; CDR2 reads SMNVEV (reference sequence). This CDR3 has 14 amino acids. The DNA for the CDR3 is TGTGCCAGCAGTTTATCCTGGCAGGTTCCTGAAGCTTTCTTT. It codes for CASSLSWQVPEAFF.

This clonotype was observed at least ten times. CDR3 sequence reads: CSASQQGANYGYTF. The CDR3, as DNA: TGCAGTGCTAGCCAACAGGGAGCTAACTATGGCTACACCTTC. The chain joins TRBV20-1 to TRBJ1-2; tentative D call: TRBD1 (6 bases). Germline loops: CDR1 DFQATT, CDR2 SNEGSKA (reference sequence). The CDR3 is 14 residues long. V was cut by 3 bases and J by 0 bases, with 11 bases left in between.

This clonotype was picked up a small number of times. This sequence joins TRBV6-5 and TRBJ2-5, with D maybe TRBD1 (6 bases). Germline assignment: CDR1 MNHEY and CDR2 SVGAGI. Trimming shortened V by 8 bases and J by 1 base, and 11 bases separated the two germline ends. This CDR3 comprises 13 residues. CDR3 residues: CASGTRGQETQYF. The DNA for the CDR3 is TGTGCCAGCGGGACCAGGGGCCAAGAGACCCAGTACTTC.

In its sample, this clonotype was seen a few times. A much larger clone differs by one base, so this may be a read error. The chain has TRBV12-3 or TRBV12-4 and TRBJ1-1, with TRBD1 matching over 7 bases. CDR3 length equals 14 residues. The ends lost 6 bases at V and 0 bases at J; junction bases unmatched: 4. In nucleotides, the CDR3 is TGTGCCAGCAGGCCGGGACAGCTGAACACTGAAGCTTTCTTT. Its translation: CASRPGQLNTEAFF.

This clonotype was counted a few times. This chain uses TRBV5-1 with TRBJ2-1; 7 bases map to TRBD1. This CDR3 comprises 16 residues. Looked up from germline, CDR1 is SGHRS and CDR2 is YFSETQ. Trimming cost V 0 bases and J 1 base; bases outside gene matches: 4. CDR3 DNA: TGCGCCAGCAGCTTGGGAGACAGGGCATCCTACAATGAGCAGTTCTTC. Translating gives CASSLGDRASYNEQFF.

Only a few counts were recorded for this clonotype. This sequence joins TRBV20-1 and TRBJ1-1; tentative D call: TRBD1 (5 bases). The CDR3 is 14 residues long. The germline gives CDR1 DFQATT, CDR2 SNEGSKA (reference sequence). V lost 3 bases and J lost 6, with 17 bases in between. The CDR3 nucleotides read TGCAGTGCTAGTCCAACAGGTGCGAGGGCTGAAGCTTTCTTT. Translated: CSASPTGARAEAFF.

This clonotype was detected many times. The V gene is TRBV5-1, the J gene TRBJ2-1; 8 bases are a match to TRBD2. V trimming: 0 bases; J trimming: 4 bases; junction bases outside the gene matches: 3. Per germline, CDR1 SGHRS and CDR2 YFSETQ. The CDR3 sequence is 15 residues long. The CDR3 loop is CASSLGAGEYNEQFF. Written as DNA, the CDR3 is TGCGCCAGCAGCTTGGGAGCGGGGGAGTACAATGAGCAGTTCTTC.

This chain links TRBV24-1 with TRBJ2-3; D is unresolved. The CDR3 is 13 residues long. Germline CDR1 KGHDR, CDR2 SFDVKD. Trimming cost V 3 bases and J 6 bases, with 9 bases left between them. In nucleotides, the CDR3 is TGTGCCACCAGTGATCCTCCCTGTGATACGCAGTATTTT. Amino acids: CATSDPPCDTQYF.

The V gene is TRBV20-1, the J gene TRBJ2-5; D not certain. This CDR3 has 15 residues. CDR1 and CDR2 from the germline V gene are DFQATT and SNEGSKA (reference sequence). V lost 3 bases and J 1 base, leaving 15 bases between the germline ends. The CDR3 DNA reads TGCAGTGCTAGTATATCGAGGCCTCTCCAAGAGACCCAGTACTTC. Protein: CSASISRPLQETQYF.

This clonotype was seen only a few times. CDR3: CSARDRQNYEQYF. For the CDR3, the DNA is TGCAGTGCTAGAGATCGGCAGAACTACGAGCAGTACTTC. The chain employs TRBV20-1 and TRBJ2-7; D remains ambiguous. CDR3 length: 13 residues. V lost 0 bases and J 3 bases, leaving 9 bases between the germline ends. The germline V gene has CDR1 DFQATT and CDR2 SNEGSKA (reference sequence).

This clonotype was seen a handful of times. The chain combines TRBV6-2 or TRBV6-3 with TRBJ2-5; 13 positions agree with TRBD2. The V and J ends lost 2 bases and 2 bases, in that order; junction bases with no gene match: 2. Germline lookup yields CDR1 MNHEY and CDR2 SVGEGT. This CDR3 is 16 amino acids long. The CDR3 nucleotides read TGTGCCAGCAGTTACATGGGACTAGCGGGGCAAGAGACCCAGTACTTC. It encodes CASSYMGLAGQETQYF.

V usage is TRBV7-9 and J usage is TRBJ2-6; D remains ambiguous. Germline loops: CDR1 SEHNR, CDR2 FQNEAQ (reference sequence). Trimming pared 7 bases from V and 0 bases from J, leaving 10 bases between. The CDR3 is 15 amino acids. CDR3 nucleotide sequence: TGTGCCAGCAACCTAGAGGACTCTGGGGCCAACGTCCTGACTTTC. This encodes CASNLEDSGANVLTF. The full variable domain, completed using reference TRBV7-9 and TRBJ2-6, is DTGVSQNPRHKITKRGQNVTFRCDPISEHNRLYWYRQTLGQGPEFLTYFQNEAQLEKSRLLSDRFSAERPKGSFSTLEIQRTEQGDSAMYLCASNLEDSGANVLTFGAGSRLTVL.

This clonotype came up a few times. The J gene is TRBJ1-5, the V gene TRBV4-1; the D gene is possibly TRBD1 (6 bases). CDR1 and CDR2 from the germline V gene are MGHRA and YSYEKL. With 4 bases removed from V and 0 bases from J, the gap between germline ends came to 13 bases. This CDR3 region has 16 residues. The CDR3 reads CASSRTQGNSNQPQHF. In nucleotides, the CDR3 is TGCGCCAGCAGCCGCACACAGGGAAATAGCAATCAGCCCCAGCATTTT.

This clonotype was counted a few times. The V gene is TRBV9, the J gene TRBJ1-4; 7 bases fit TRBD1. With 4 bases clipped from V and 5 bases from J, the junction kept 11 bases outside the gene matches. Germline CDR1 SGDLS, CDR2 YYNGEE. CDR3 length: 16 residues. CDR3 region: CASSSRTGTENEKLFF. The CDR3 bases are TGTGCCAGCAGCTCCCGAACCGGGACAGAGAATGAAAAACTGTTTTTT.

CDR3 protein: CASSLPGTGSATEAFF. The CDR3 coding sequence is TGCGCCAGCAGCTTGCCCGGGACAGGCTCAGCCACTGAAGCTTTCTTT. The chain links TRBV5-1 to TRBJ1-1; 8 positions agree with TRBD1. After removal of 1 base from V and 4 bases from J, the junction contained 9 bases not matched to a gene. CDR3 length: 16 amino acids. Germline assignment: CDR1 SGHRS and CDR2 YFSETQ.

The chain links TRBV29-1 to TRBJ1-2; 8 nucleotides match TRBD1. V dropped 3 bases and J dropped 3; count of bases not matched to a gene: 6. Germline assignment: CDR1 SQVTM and CDR2 ANQGSEA. The CDR3 contains 14 residues. Here the CDR3 DNA reads TGCAGCGTTGATGGGACAGGAGTGGACTATGGCTACACCTTC. Its translation: CSVDGTGVDYGYTF.

The rearrangement joins TRBV6-5 to TRBJ2-7, with D tentatively TRBD2 (5 bases). The V gene lost 5 bases and the J gene lost 2 bases, with 13 bases spanning the gap. The CDR3 length is 14 residues. Germline V gene lookup returns CDR1 MNHEY and CDR2 SVGAGI. The CDR3 spells CASSDGSGPYEQYF. The CDR3 DNA follows: TGTGCCAGCAGTGATGGGAGCGGCCCCTACGAGCAGTACTTC.

The sample holds a few counts of this clonotype. The chain couples TRBV6-1 to TRBJ1-2; no reliable D call. This CDR3 comprises 13 residues. Germline V CDR1 and CDR2: MNHNS, SASEGT. V lost 3 bases and J lost 5, with 10 bases in between. The CDR3, as DNA: TGTGCCAGCAGTGACGGGAGCGCGTATGGCTACACCTTC. This translates into CASSDGSAYGYTF.

This clonotype was picked up many times. The chain uses TRBV25-1 and TRBJ1-5; D uncertain. Germline lookup yields CDR1 MGHDK and CDR2 SYGVNS. The CDR3 is 13 residues long. Trimming cost V 3 bases and J 2 bases, with 5 bases left between them. The CDR3 bases are TGTGCCAGCAGTGACACAGGCAATCAGCCCCAGCATTTT. Protein: CASSDTGNQPQHF.

The chain recombines TRBV6-5 with TRBJ2-7, with 7 nucleotides matching TRBD1. CDR3 length: 16 residues. CDR1 and CDR2 (germline): MNHEY, SVGAGI. The trim removed 2 bases at V and 0 bases at J, leaving 7 bases unmatched. This CDR3 is CASSYLRQGSSYEQYF. CDR3 nucleotide sequence: TGTGCCAGCAGTTACCTTCGACAGGGCAGCTCCTACGAGCAGTACTTC.

The chain recombines TRBV7-9 with TRBJ1-2; perhaps TRBD1 as D (5 bases). V gave up 0 bases and J gave up 2 bases, with 10 bases separating them. Germline loops: CDR1 SEHNR, CDR2 FQNEAQ (reference sequence). CDR3 length equals 15 residues. CDR3 coding DNA: TGTGCCAGCAGCTTAGCTGACAGTCCGAACTATGGCTACACCTTC. Translating gives CASSLADSPNYGYTF.

This clonotype came up a few times. V gene TRBV11-2 combines with J gene TRBJ2-1; 7 bases agree with TRBD2. TRBJ2-7 explains the end of the DNA better; the J call may be wrong. Germline CDR1 reads SGHAT; CDR2 reads FQNNGV. The CDR3 extends over 15 amino acids. The CDR3 DNA follows: TGTGCCAGCCACCTTACCGGGGGGTCCTACAATGAGCAGTACTTC. Translating it yields CASHLTGGSYNEQYF.

The chain couples TRBV27 to TRBJ2-7; 7 nucleotides match TRBD1. The germline CDR1 and CDR2 sequences are MNHEY and SMNVEV (reference sequence). V was pared by 5 bases and J by 7 bases, with 14 bases of the junction left unmatched. CDR3 length: 15 residues. As DNA, the CDR3 is TGTGCCAGCAGTCGTTGTGGGGACAGAGACAATGAGCAGTACTTC. This translates into CASSRCGDRDNEQYF.

About this clonotype itself: The junction differs from germline at one of its ends, possibly a read error. This chain joins TRBV29-1 and TRBJ1-2; no clear D gene. In germline, CDR1 is SQVTM, CDR2 ANQGSEA. This CDR3 has 11 residues. The CDR3, as DNA: TGCAGCGTCGAAGACCAGTATGGCTACACCTTC. It yields the protein CSVEDQYGYTF.

CDR3 sequence: CASSVTDTGELFF. DNA of the CDR3: TGTGCCAGCAGCGTAACAGACACCGGGGAGCTGTTTTTT. The rearrangement links TRBV9 to TRBJ2-2; no clear D. The germline CDR1 and CDR2 sequences are SGDLS and YYNGEE. Trimming removed 1 base at V and 3 bases at J, with 4 bases between. CDR3 length: 13 amino acids.

This clonotype was seen a few times. The chain carries TRBV7-9 and TRBJ1-5; 9 positions match TRBD1. CDR1 is SEHNR and CDR2 is FQNEAQ in the germline V gene (reference sequence). The CDR3 length is 19 residues. J lost 3 bases, V lost 4 bases, and 16 bases had no gene match. The chain's CDR3 is CASSYSINHWTGDNQPQHF. CDR3 nucleotide sequence: TGTGCCAGCAGCTATTCAATAAACCATTGGACAGGGGACAATCAGCCCCAGCATTTT.

The J gene is TRBJ2-1, the V gene TRBV20-1, with D possibly matching TRBD1 (5 bases). Germline-derived CDR1 and CDR2 are DFQATT and SNEGSKA (reference sequence). This CDR3 is built from 13 residues. Trimming cost V 4 bases and J 0 bases, with 7 bases left between them. CDR3 in DNA: TGCAGTGCTACAGGGTACTCCTACAATGAGCAGTTCTTC. It encodes CSATGYSYNEQFF.

This chain joins TRBV9 and TRBJ1-3; maybe TRBD1 (6 bases). Deletions cut 4 bases from V and 6 bases from J, with 20 bases between. Germline lookup yields CDR1 SGDLS and CDR2 YYNGEE. The CDR3 spans 16 residues. The DNA for the CDR3 is TGTGCCAGCAGCCCCGGCGGGGGCAGGTCGGCAAACACCATATATTTT. This translates into CASSPGGGRSANTIYF.

The J gene is TRBJ2-1, the V gene TRBV20-1; possible D gene TRBD2, 6 bases. There are 13 residues in the CDR3. Trimming took off 0 bases at V and 10 bases at J, with 13 bases between the two ends. CDR1 is DFQATT and CDR2 is SNEGSKA in the germline V gene (reference sequence). The CDR3 loop reads CSARDRWRDEQFF. Here the CDR3 DNA reads TGCAGTGCTAGAGATCGGTGGAGGGACGAGCAGTTCTTC.

This clonotype was observed a few times. At one end the junction does not follow the germline gene, possibly because of a read error. J is TRBJ2-7 and V is TRBV7-2; D unresolved. The length of the CDR3 is 13 residues. Germline loops: CDR1 SGHTA, CDR2 FQGNSA. The CDR3 reads CASSVAVYYEQYF. Written as DNA, the CDR3 is TGTGCCAGCAGCGTAGCTGTTTACTACGAGCAGTACTTC. Filled out from reference TRBV7-2 and TRBJ2-7, the complete variable domain reads GAGVSQSPSNKVTEKGKDVELRCDPISGHTALYWYRQSLGQGLEFLIYFQGNSAPDKSGLPSDRFSAERTGGSVSTLTIQRTQQEDSAVYLCASSVAVYYEQYFGPGTRLTVT.